This passage covers 5 T cell receptor beta chains from one sample sequenced in a study of shared clonotypes between healthy human individuals. Terminally differentiated effector memory CD45RA+ cells were left out of the naive CD8 fraction, which was CD45RO-negative and positively selected for CCR7. Profiled with immunoSEQ multiplex PCR; TCRdb holds only in-frame clones, not every one. The sample contains over 2,000,000 clones, 85% to 95% of which appear only once. Specimen: naive CD8+ T cells from PBMCs. Receptors originate from a man aged 18 to 30 in good health. Some clones in this sample may be carry-over from other donors' samples.

The chain is built from TRBV18 and TRBJ1-2, with a weak D call TRBD1 (6 bases). Trimming removed 3 bases at V and 2 bases at J, with 10 bases between. The CDR3 consists of 14 residues. The germline V gene has CDR1 KGHSH and CDR2 LQKENI. The CDR3 DNA follows: TGTGCCAGCTCACCTGAGACAGGCAACTATGGCTACACCTTC. Amino acids: CASSPETGNYGYTF.

V and J are TRBV29-1 and TRBJ2-3, with 14 bases that match TRBD2. Germline V lookup: CDR1 SQVTM, CDR2 ANQGSEA. This CDR3 region has 16 residues. The V segment lost 1 base and the J segment 6 bases; nucleotides outside the gene matches: 6. The CDR3 sequence: CSVEGWTSGRTDTQYF. CDR3 in DNA: TGCAGCGTTGAAGGATGGACTAGCGGGAGGACGGATACGCAGTATTTT.

The rearrangement joins TRBV10-3 to TRBJ1-6; D is unclear. Germline values: CDR1 ENHRY, CDR2 SYGVKD. The CDR3 consists of 13 residues. V was pared by 0 bases and J by 9 bases, with 6 bases between. The CDR3 sequence is CAISESLVSPLHF. Written as DNA, the CDR3 is TGTGCCATCAGTGAGTCCTTGGTTTCACCCCTCCACTTT.

The rearrangement links TRBV13 to TRBJ2-1; D is ambiguous. In germline, CDR1 is PRHDT, CDR2 FYEKMQ (reference sequence). The CDR3 is 14 amino acids. The V end lost 2 bases, the J end lost 0 bases, and 5 bases lay between the germline ends. The CDR3 loop is CASSLFSSYNEQFF. The CDR3 DNA is TGTGCCAGCAGCTTATTTTCCTCCTACAATGAGCAGTTCTTC.

The V and J genes are TRBV4-3 and TRBJ2-7; TRBD2 aligns across 11 bases. V gave up 1 base and J gave up 5 bases; unmatched junction bases: 4. The CDR3 extends over 15 amino acids. CDR1 LGHNA and CDR2 YSLEER come from the germline V gene. CDR3 residues: CASSQGLAGTNEQYF. The CDR3 DNA follows: TGCGCCAGCAGCCAAGGACTAGCGGGAACCAACGAGCAGTACTTC.